The sequence of this T cell receptor beta chain was determined in a study of cytomegalovirus exposure and HLA in healthy donors. Notes on the study in general: Cytomegalovirus status was reportedly diagnosed by the classifier with high specificity and sensitivity. Later on, a genetic analysis was performed. It linked a missense variant in DCLRE1C with V- and J-gene trimming of TCR beta. Sequencing likely produced, as an artifact, a cluster of highly shared sequence variants.

Note on this clone: Its antigen is as yet unknown.

Amplification used 60 Vbeta primers and 13 Jbeta primers. Source study methods: Later work found 80 million or so unique TCR beta chains, with about 10 million shared. Assay used: immunoSEQ multiplex PCR; TCRdb lists only in-frame clones, some missing. The V and J calls and clone size come from that table; D and trimming were worked out from the DNA. Among about 100,000 clones, over 65% were seen once, and the ten largest hold 15% to 20%. Looked up from germline, CDR1 is SGHTA and CDR2 is FQGNSA. The CDR3 loop spans 14 amino acids. V lost 1 base and J lost 8; bases outside the gene matches: 2. The clonotype was recovered from a woman aged 18 to 35 in good health and CMV-seropositive. The rearrangement uses TRBV7-2 and TRBJ1-4; TRBD1 matches at 9 bases. The sample was PBMCs. The CDR3 loop reads CASSLGTGEEKLFF. The CDR3 DNA reads as TGTGCCAGCAGCTTAGGGACAGGGGAAGAAAAACTGTTTTTT. Full variable domain (remainder filled in from reference TRBV7-2 and TRBJ1-4): GAGVSQSPSNKVTEKGKDVELRCDPISGHTALYWYRQSLGQGLEFLIYFQGNSAPDKSGLPSDRFSAERTGGSVSTLTIQRTQQEDSAVYLCASSLGTGEEKLFFGSGTQLSVL.